A single sample gave rise to the 22 T cell receptor beta chains below, sequenced in a study of identical twins. TCRdb reanalysed the 5' RACE reads using MiXCR and keeps one entry per CDR3 protein. The top ten hold roughly 1.6% of the sample, which has about 890,000 distinct CDR3 sequences, roughly an eighth seen once. These data were likewise used in another study, on yellow fever vaccine responses in identical twins.

Sequencing was carried out using PBMCs. Source of these receptors: a woman in her late teens or twenties in good health.

This clonotype came up a few times. This chain links TRBV3-1 with TRBJ2-3; no definite D call. The germline V and J ends were trimmed by 5 bases and 6 bases, with 18 bases remaining between them. CDR1 LGHDT and CDR2 YNNKEL come from the germline V gene (reference sequence). The CDR3 is 15 amino acids. DNA of the CDR3: TGTGCCAGCAGCGACCGGCTCTTAAGAGACGATACGCAGTATTTT. It codes for CASSDRLLRDDTQYF.

This clonotype was seen at least ten times. The chain carries TRBV3-1 and TRBJ2-1; D gene unclear. Trimming removed 0 bases from V and 10 bases from J, with 7 bases in between. Per the germline V gene, CDR1 is LGHDT and CDR2 is YNNKEL (reference sequence). This CDR3 is built from 12 residues. CDR3 coding DNA: TGTGCCAGCAGCCAAGAGGTGGGGGAGCAGTTCTTC. It codes for CASSQEVGEQFF.

The J gene is TRBJ2-1, the V gene TRBV5-1, with 8 bases that match TRBD1. CDR3 length: 16 amino acids. Germline CDR1 and CDR2: SGHRS and YFSETQ. Losses at the gene ends were 4 bases for V and 4 bases for J; bases not matched to a gene: 10. The CDR3 sequence is CASSRPDRAAYNEQFF. CDR3 in DNA: TGCGCCAGCAGCAGGCCGGACAGGGCCGCATACAATGAGCAGTTCTTC.

The table lists this clonotype with many counts. This sequence joins TRBV24-1 and TRBJ2-1; TRBD1 is a possible D gene (6 bases). Trimming took 1 base from V and 7 from J, leaving 16 bases between them. Germline V lookup: CDR1 KGHDR, CDR2 SFDVKD. The CDR3 has 16 amino acids. The CDR3 region has the DNA TGTGCCACCAGTGATTTAGGACAGACTGGCAGGAATGAGCAGTTCTTC. Translating gives CATSDLGQTGRNEQFF.

The chain employs TRBV3-1 and TRBJ2-3; 8 bases line up with TRBD2. Per the germline V gene, CDR1 is LGHDT and CDR2 is YNNKEL (reference sequence). J was trimmed by 9 bases and V by 6 bases; bases with no gene match: 5. The CDR3 is made up of 12 amino acids. Written as DNA, the CDR3 is TGTGCCAGCAGGCTAAGCGGGGGAACGCAGTATTTT. This gives the protein CASRLSGGTQYF.

The V and J genes are TRBV20-1 and TRBJ2-7; the D gene is possibly TRBD2 (6 bases). V lost 3 bases, J lost 1 base, and 13 bases lay in between. The germline CDR1 and CDR2 sequences are DFQATT and SNEGSKA (reference sequence). There are 14 residues in the CDR3. The CDR3 here is CSASTGGTSYEQYF. CDR3 DNA: TGCAGTGCTAGTACTGGCGGGACTTCCTACGAGCAGTACTTC.

This clonotype was seen a few times. The CDR3 nucleotides are TGTGCCAGTACTGGCCAGTCTTCTTTCTTT. Protein sequence: CASTGQSSFF. The chain uses TRBV5-5 and TRBJ1-1; no definite D call. This CDR3 region has 10 residues. Trimming took 8 bases from V and 12 from J, leaving 14 bases between them. Germline CDR1 SGHKS, CDR2 YYEKEE (reference sequence).

The chain links TRBV5-5 to TRBJ1-1; D gene ambiguous. Germline V lookup: CDR1 SGHKS, CDR2 YYEKEE (reference sequence). With 4 bases removed from V and 0 bases from J, the gap between germline ends came to 16 bases. CDR3 length: 16 amino acids. CDR3: CASSIPGPSLNTEAFF. CDR3 nucleotides: TGTGCCAGCAGCATTCCCGGGCCCTCTTTGAACACTGAAGCTTTCTTT. The variable domain in full, with the rest retrieved from reference TRBV5-5 and TRBJ1-1, is DAGVTQSPTHLIKTRGQQVTLRCSPISGHKSVSWYQQVLGQGPQFIFQYYEKEERGRGNFPDRFSARQFPNYSSELNVNALLLGDSALYLCASSIPGPSLNTEAFFGQGTRLTVV.

V and J are TRBV6-1 and TRBJ2-1, with 10 nucleotides matching TRBD2. The V segment lost 8 bases and the J segment 7 bases; nucleotides outside the gene matches: 8. This CDR3 region has 14 residues. Germline CDR1 and CDR2: MNHNS and SASEGT. The CDR3 DNA follows: TGTGCCAGCGGAAGCGGGAGGGCCAGAAATGAGCAGTTCTTC. It encodes CASGSGRARNEQFF.

Remarks on this clonotype: Mismatch with germline at one junction end may stem from a read error. This sequence joins TRBV12-3 or TRBV12-4 and TRBJ2-1; D may be TRBD2 (6 bases). CDR3 length: 19 amino acids. This CDR3 is CTSSLDLLGGLSSYNEQFF. For the CDR3, the DNA is TGTACCAGCAGTTTGGACCTCTTGGGGGGTCTGAGCTCCTACAATGAGCAGTTCTTC.

This clonotype has a handful of counts. V usage is TRBV5-1 and J usage is TRBJ2-1; 10 nucleotides agree with TRBD2. V dropped 4 bases and J dropped 0; count of bases not matched to a gene: 13. Per germline, CDR1 SGHRS and CDR2 YFSETQ. This CDR3 has 19 residues. The CDR3 nucleotides are TGCGCCAGCAGCGGTGGTTATCAAGCGGGAGGGTCCTCCTACAATGAGCAGTTCTTC. This sequence encodes CASSGGYQAGGSSYNEQFF.

This clonotype has just a few counts. V and J are TRBV20-1 and TRBJ1-3, with a possible D match to TRBD1 (5 bases). With 7 bases removed from V and 0 bases from J, the gap between germline ends came to 19 bases. Germline CDR1 DFQATT, CDR2 SNEGSKA (reference sequence). The CDR3 has 16 residues. The CDR3 DNA follows: TGCAGTGTCGAAACGGCCGGGACGTACTCTGGAAACACCATATATTTT. This translates into CSVETAGTYSGNTIYF.

This clonotype was counted at least ten times. The V gene is TRBV6-5, the J gene TRBJ2-1; no reliable D call. CDR3 length equals 11 residues. Germline CDR1 reads MNHEY; CDR2 reads SVGAGI. The V end lost 7 bases, the J end lost 4 bases, and 5 bases lay between the germline ends. CDR3 residues: CASKWYNEQFF. CDR3 DNA sequence: TGTGCCAGCAAATGGTACAATGAGCAGTTCTTC.

This clonotype was seen at least ten times. The V call is TRBV9, the J call TRBJ2-3; the match to TRBD2 covers 8 bases. The germline gives CDR1 SGDLS, CDR2 YYNGEE. The CDR3 is 16 amino acids. V was clipped by 0 bases and J by 1 base; unmatched bases: 4. DNA for the CDR3: TGTGCCAGCAGCGTAGTGTTTAGCGGGGGCACAGATACGCAGTATTTT. It encodes CASSVVFSGGTDTQYF.

This clonotype appeared a few times. V usage is TRBV2 and J usage is TRBJ2-3, with D maybe TRBD1 (7 bases). Trimming took off 6 bases at V and 6 bases at J, with 16 bases between the two ends. The germline V gene has CDR1 SNHLY and CDR2 FYNNEI. This CDR3 comprises 14 residues. CDR3 sequence reads: CASSSEGAGDTQYF. The DNA for the CDR3 is TGTGCCAGCAGCTCAGAGGGGGCGGGGGATACGCAGTATTTT.

This clonotype was observed many times. This chain uses TRBV20-1 with TRBJ2-7; D tentatively fits TRBD1 or TRBD2 (6 bases each). Germline V CDR1 and CDR2: DFQATT, SNEGSKA (reference sequence). The CDR3 spans 15 residues. V lost 3 bases and J 6 bases, leaving 21 bases between the germline ends. The CDR3 spells CSASTPRGGGGEQYF. In DNA form, the CDR3 reads TGCAGTGCTAGCACCCCGCGGGGAGGAGGGGGCGAGCAGTACTTC.

This clonotype was detected ten times or more. V is TRBV5-1 and J is TRBJ1-1; tentatively, D is TRBD1 (6 bases). Germline V gene data show CDR1 as SGHRS and CDR2 as YFSETQ. Trimming took 3 bases from V and 6 from J, leaving 24 bases between them. This CDR3 region has 17 residues. CDR3 region: CASSWNLDRSSSPEAFF. The DNA of the CDR3 is TGCGCCAGCAGCTGGAATTTGGACAGATCGTCGTCCCCTGAAGCTTTCTTT. Drawing the rest from reference TRBV5-1 and TRBJ1-1, the complete variable domain is KAGVTQTPRYLIKTRGQQVTLSCSPISGHRSVSWYQQTPGQGLQFLFEYFSETQRNKGNFPGRFSGRQFSNSRSEMNVSTLELGDSALYLCASSWNLDRSSSPEAFFGQGTRLTVV.

This clonotype turned up a few times. DNA of the CDR3: TGTGCCACCAGCAGAGATGGACAGGTCAAAGCTTTCTTT. Translated, it gives CATSRDGQVKAFF. J is TRBJ1-1 and V is TRBV15; 7 nucleotides match TRBD1. The CDR3 sequence is 13 residues long. V lost 0 bases and J lost 9; bases outside the gene matches: 4. The germline gives CDR1 LNHNV, CDR2 YYDKDF (reference sequence). The full variable domain, its missing parts supplied by reference TRBV15 and TRBJ1-1, is DAMVIQNPRYQVTQFGKPVTLSCSQTLNHNVMYWYQQKSSQAPKLLFHYYDKDFNNEADTPDNFQSRRPNTSFCFLDIRSPGLGDTAMYLCATSRDGQVKAFFGQGTRLTVV.

This sequence joins TRBV11-1 and TRBJ1-6, with D perhaps TRBD1 (5 bases). The CDR3 contains 18 residues. The V gene's germline CDR1 is SGHAT and CDR2 FQDESV (reference sequence). V dropped 2 bases and J dropped 10 bases, with 24 bases sitting between them. The CDR3 DNA sequence: TGTGCCAGCAGCTTACGGGATCAGGGACGGCAGGGCCCCTCACCCCTCCACTTT. Translating it yields CASSLRDQGRQGPSPLHF. Using reference TRBV11-1 and TRBJ1-6 for the parts outside the CDR3, the full variable domain is EAEVAQSPRYKITEKSQAVAFWCDPISGHATLYWYRQILGQGPELLVQFQDESVVDDSQLPKDRFSAERLKGVDSTLKIQPAELGDSAMYLCASSLRDQGRQGPSPLHFGNGTRLTVT.

This clonotype was seen a handful of times. J is TRBJ2-1 and V is TRBV29-1; possible D gene TRBD1, 6 bases. The V gene's germline CDR1 is SQVTM and CDR2 ANQGSEA. The CDR3 covers 11 residues. Trimming left V 3 bases short and J 10 bases short, with 10 bases between. CDR3 sequence: CSVDLDREQFF. CDR3 nucleotide sequence: TGCAGCGTTGATCTCGACAGGGAGCAGTTCTTC.

CDR3: CASSLAEGDQETQYF. The CDR3 DNA reads TGTGCCAGCAGCTTAGCGGAGGGGGACCAAGAGACCCAGTACTTC. The chain has TRBV7-6 and TRBJ2-5; D is perhaps TRBD1 or TRBD2 (6 bases each). Germline V CDR1 and CDR2: SGHVS, FNYEAQ. CDR3 length: 15 amino acids. The germline V and J ends were trimmed by 0 bases and 0 bases, with 8 bases remaining between them.

This clonotype appeared a few times. The J gene is TRBJ2-7, the V gene TRBV5-1; no firm D call. With 3 bases removed from V and 5 bases from J, the gap between germline ends came to 12 bases. Per the germline V gene, CDR1 is SGHRS and CDR2 is YFSETQ. CDR3 length: 13 residues. The CDR3 bases are TGCGCCAGCAGCTCCCGGGCCGTGAACGAGCAGTACTTC. This codes for CASSSRAVNEQYF.